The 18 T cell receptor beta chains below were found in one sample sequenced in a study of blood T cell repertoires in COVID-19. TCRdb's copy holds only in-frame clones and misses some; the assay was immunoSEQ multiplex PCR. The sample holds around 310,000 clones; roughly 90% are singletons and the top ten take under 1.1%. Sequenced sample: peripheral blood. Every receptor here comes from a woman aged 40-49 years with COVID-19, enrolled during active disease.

The CDR3 sequence: CASSYIAGVGGLPNEQFF. The DNA of the CDR3 is TGTGCCAGCAGTTACATCGCGGGGGTAGGGGGGCTCCCCAATGAGCAGTTCTTC. V usage is TRBV6-2 or TRBV6-3 and J usage is TRBJ2-1; a weak D match, TRBD2 (7 bases). In germline, CDR1 is MNHEY, CDR2 SVGEGT. V lost 2 bases, J lost 6 bases, and 23 bases lay in between. CDR3 length: 18 residues.

The CDR3 is CASSLARGSYGYTF. In DNA, the CDR3 is TGTGCCAGCAGCTTGGCCCGGGGGAGCTATGGCTACACCTTC. V gene TRBV5-5 combines with J gene TRBJ1-2, with TRBD1 as a possible D gene (5 bases). CDR1 and CDR2 (germline): SGHKS, YYEKEE (reference sequence). Trimming took off 0 bases at V and 4 bases at J, with 10 bases between the two ends. The CDR3 length is 14 residues. Combining the CDR3 with reference TRBV5-5 and TRBJ1-2 gives the whole variable domain DAGVTQSPTHLIKTRGQQVTLRCSPISGHKSVSWYQQVLGQGPQFIFQYYEKEERGRGNFPDRFSARQFPNYSSELNVNALLLGDSALYLCASSLARGSYGYTFGSGTRLTVV.

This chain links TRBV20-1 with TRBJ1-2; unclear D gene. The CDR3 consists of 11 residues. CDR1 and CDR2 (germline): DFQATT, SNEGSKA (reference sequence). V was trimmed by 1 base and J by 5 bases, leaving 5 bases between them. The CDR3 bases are TGCAGTGCTAGAGCGGGGTATGGCTACACCTTC. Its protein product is CSARAGYGYTF.

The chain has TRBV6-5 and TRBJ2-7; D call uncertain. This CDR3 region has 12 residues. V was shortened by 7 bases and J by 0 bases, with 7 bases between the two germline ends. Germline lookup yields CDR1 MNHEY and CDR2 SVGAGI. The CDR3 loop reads CASIRDSYEQYF. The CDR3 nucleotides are TGTGCCAGCATTAGAGACTCCTACGAGCAGTACTTC.

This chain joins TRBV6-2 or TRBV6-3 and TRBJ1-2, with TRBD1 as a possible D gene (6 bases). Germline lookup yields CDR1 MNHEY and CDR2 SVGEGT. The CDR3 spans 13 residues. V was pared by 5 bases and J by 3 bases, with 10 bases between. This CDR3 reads CASSVQGYYGYTF. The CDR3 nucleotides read TGTGCCAGCAGTGTCCAGGGGTACTATGGCTACACCTTC.

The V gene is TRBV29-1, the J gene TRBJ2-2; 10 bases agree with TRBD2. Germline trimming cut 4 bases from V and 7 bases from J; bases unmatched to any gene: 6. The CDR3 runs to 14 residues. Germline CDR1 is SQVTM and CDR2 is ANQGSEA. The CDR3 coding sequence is TGCAGCGTTGCATTACTAGCGGGGCGCGGGGAGCTGTTTTTT. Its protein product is CSVALLAGRGELFF.

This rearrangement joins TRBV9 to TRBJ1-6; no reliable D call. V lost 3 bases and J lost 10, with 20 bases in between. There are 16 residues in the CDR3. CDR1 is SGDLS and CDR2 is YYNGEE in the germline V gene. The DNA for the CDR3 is TGTGCCAGCAGCGGAGGAGGGAGTTCCGGGTCCTCACCCCTCCACTTT. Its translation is CASSGGGSSGSSPLHF.

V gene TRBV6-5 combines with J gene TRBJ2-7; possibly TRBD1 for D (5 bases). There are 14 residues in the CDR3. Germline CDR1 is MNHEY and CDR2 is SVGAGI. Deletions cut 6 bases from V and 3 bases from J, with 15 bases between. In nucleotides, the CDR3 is TGTGCCAGCAGCTTAGGGGCCGGCCGCTACGAGCAGTACTTC. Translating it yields CASSLGAGRYEQYF.

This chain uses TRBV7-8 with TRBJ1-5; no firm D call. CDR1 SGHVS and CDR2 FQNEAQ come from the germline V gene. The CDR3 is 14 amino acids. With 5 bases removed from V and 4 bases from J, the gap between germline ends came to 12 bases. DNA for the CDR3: TGTGCCAGCAGCCTGCGGTCCAATAATCAGCCCCAGCATTTT. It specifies CASSLRSNNQPQHF.

CDR3 in DNA: TGTGCCAGCGGTAAGGGGGTGCCAGATACGCAGTATTTT. Protein: CASGKGVPDTQYF. The rearrangement uses TRBV6-5 and TRBJ2-3, with TRBD1 as a possible D gene (6 bases). The germline gives CDR1 MNHEY, CDR2 SVGAGI. CDR3 size: 13 residues. V lost 8 bases and J 4 bases, leaving 13 bases between the germline ends.

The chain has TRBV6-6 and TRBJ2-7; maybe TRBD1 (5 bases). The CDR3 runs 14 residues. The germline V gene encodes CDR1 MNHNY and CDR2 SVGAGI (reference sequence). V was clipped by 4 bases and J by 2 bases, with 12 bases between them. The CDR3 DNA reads TGTGCCAGCAGTTTCAAAGGGGTCACCTACGAGCAGTACTTC. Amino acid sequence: CASSFKGVTYEQYF.

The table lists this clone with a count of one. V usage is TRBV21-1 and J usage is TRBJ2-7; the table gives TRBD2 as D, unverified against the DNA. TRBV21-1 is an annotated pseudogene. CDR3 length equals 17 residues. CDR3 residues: CASSHFPNREVCMSAIF. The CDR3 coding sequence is TGTGCCAGCAGCCATTTCCCCAACCGGGAAGTGTGCATGTCGGCGATCTTC.

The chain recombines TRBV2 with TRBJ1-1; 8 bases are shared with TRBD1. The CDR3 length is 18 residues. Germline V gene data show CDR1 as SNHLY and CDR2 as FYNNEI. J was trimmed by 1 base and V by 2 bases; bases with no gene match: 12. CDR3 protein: CASSERVDRGPPNTEAFF. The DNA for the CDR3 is TGTGCCAGCAGTGAACGGGTCGACAGGGGCCCCCCGAACACTGAAGCTTTCTTT. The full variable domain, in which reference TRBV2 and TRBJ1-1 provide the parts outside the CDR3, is EPEVTQTPSHQVTQMGQEVILRCVPISNHLYFYWYRQILGQKVEFLVSFYNNEISEKSEIFDDQFSVERPDGSNFTLKIRSTKLEDSAMYFCASSERVDRGPPNTEAFFGQGTRLTVV.

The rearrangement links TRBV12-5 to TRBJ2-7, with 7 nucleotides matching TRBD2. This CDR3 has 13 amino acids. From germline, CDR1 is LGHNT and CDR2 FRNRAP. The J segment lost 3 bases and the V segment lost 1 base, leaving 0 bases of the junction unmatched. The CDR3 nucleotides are TGTGCTAGTGGTTTGGGCGGGGGCTACGAGCAGTACTTC. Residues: CASGLGGGYEQYF.

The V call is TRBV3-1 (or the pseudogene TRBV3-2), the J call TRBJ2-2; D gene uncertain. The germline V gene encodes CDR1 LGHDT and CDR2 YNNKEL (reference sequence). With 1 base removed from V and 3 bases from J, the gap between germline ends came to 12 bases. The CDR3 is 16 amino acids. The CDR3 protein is CASSQVQVSDTGELFF. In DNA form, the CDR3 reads TGTGCCAGCAGCCAAGTCCAAGTCAGTGACACCGGGGAGCTGTTTTTT.

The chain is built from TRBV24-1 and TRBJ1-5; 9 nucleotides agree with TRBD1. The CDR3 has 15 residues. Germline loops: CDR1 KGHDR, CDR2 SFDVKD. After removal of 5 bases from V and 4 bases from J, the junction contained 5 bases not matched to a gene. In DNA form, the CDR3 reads TGTGCCACCAGTGTCTCGGGACAGGGAAATCAGCCCCAGCATTTT. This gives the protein CATSVSGQGNQPQHF.

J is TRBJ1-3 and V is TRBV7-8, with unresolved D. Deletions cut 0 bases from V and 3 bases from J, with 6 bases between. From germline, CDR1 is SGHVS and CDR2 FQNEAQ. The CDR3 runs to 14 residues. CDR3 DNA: TGTGCCAGCAGCTTAGCCCCGGTTGGAAACACCATATATTTT. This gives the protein CASSLAPVGNTIYF.

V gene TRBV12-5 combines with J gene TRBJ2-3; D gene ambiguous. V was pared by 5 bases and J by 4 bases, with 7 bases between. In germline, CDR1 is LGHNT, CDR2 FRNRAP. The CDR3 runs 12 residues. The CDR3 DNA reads TGTGCTAGTGGTGCCACAGCAGATACGCAGTATTTT. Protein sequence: CASGATADTQYF. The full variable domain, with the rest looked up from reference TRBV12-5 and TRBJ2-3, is DARVTQTPRHKVTEMGQEVTMRCQPILGHNTVFWYRQTMMQGLELLAYFRNRAPLDDSGMPKDRFSAEMPDATLATLKIQPSEPRDSAVYFCASGATADTQYFGPGTRLTVL.